This TCR beta chain derives from a study of PD-L1 blockade in urothelial cancer. Study-level information: Atezolizumab, begun by patients in the mid-2010s, was given at 1,200 mg intravenously every 3 weeks.

Study-wide points: It was durable-benefit patients whose tumor-associated blood clones expanded more at 3 weeks.

PCRs were each spiked with synthetic TCR analog templates. Produced via immunoSEQ multiplex PCR; TCRdb's table is partial and in-frame only. The sample includes roughly 87,000 clones, roughly 90% of them seen just once. Specified time point: pretreatment peripheral blood. This clone was counted once. Its antigen is currently unknown. Sequenced material: PBMCs, taken around atezolizumab (anti-PD-L1) treatment. This clonotype originated in an elderly woman with urothelial cancer.

DNA of the CDR3: TGCGCCAGCAGCCACACACCCCAGGGGCTGAACACTGAAGCTTTCTTT. Translation gives CASSHTPQGLNTEAFF. This chain links TRBV4-1 with TRBJ1-1; D perhaps matches TRBD1 (6 bases). This CDR3 comprises 16 residues. V lost 3 bases and J lost 0, with 14 bases in between. In germline, CDR1 is MGHRA, CDR2 YSYEKL.